This TCR beta chain was found in a study of long-term antiretroviral therapy in people with HIV. The assay, immunoSEQ v3.0, was run at survey level. Here immunoSEQ multiplex PCR was the method, and the copy in TCRdb shows in-frame clones only, minus some. Of under 45,000 clones in the sample, 94% were seen once. Whole-study findings and limits: In HIV, the repertoires covered a tighter span of CDR3 lengths than in controls.

Germline-derived CDR1 and CDR2 are MDHEN and SYDVKM. Trimming removed 5 bases from V and 0 bases from J, with 8 bases in between. CDR3 size: 14 residues. Treatment locations for all participants with HIV were in the United States. Comments on this clone: The antigen remains unidentified.

Specimen: unsorted PBMCs, collected 9.2 years after starting antiretroviral therapy. The TCR was taken from a man in his thirties or forties with HIV. The chain carries TRBV28 and TRBJ1-5, with unresolved D. The CDR3 spells CASSPPYSNQPQHF. In DNA, the CDR3 is TGTGCCAGCAGTCCACCTTATAGCAATCAGCCCCAGCATTTT.